This T cell receptor beta chain was profiled in a study of PD-L1 blockade in urothelial cancer. Overall study context: Blood analysis occurred 3 weeks (second dose) and 6 weeks after treatment start.

Each PCR contained spiked-in synthetic TCR analog templates. Sequencing was performed with immunoSEQ multiplex PCR; in TCRdb, only in-frame clones are kept and a portion is missing. The sample contains roughly 100,000 clones, roughly 85% of which appear only once. Time point given: peripheral blood 6 weeks after treatment start. Germline CDR1 reads MGHRA; CDR2 reads YSYEKL. The CDR3 contains 16 residues. V lost 3 bases to trimming and J lost 10 bases; unmatched junction nucleotides: 10. The sequenced sample was PBMCs, obtained around atezolizumab (anti-PD-L1) treatment. The V gene is TRBV4-1, the J gene TRBJ2-1; TRBD1 matches 12 bases. The receptor comes from a man between 65 and 85 years old with urothelial cancer. Here the CDR3 DNA reads TGCGCCAGCAGCCAGACCCCGGGACAGGGGGCTTGGGAGCAGTTCTTC. Translating gives CASSQTPGQGAWEQFF.